This is a list of T cell receptor beta chains from one sample in a study of T cells in tuberculosis. Assay used: immunoSEQ multiplex PCR; TCRdb lists only in-frame clones, some missing. The sample lists around 38,000 clones; around 95% were seen once. The sequenced sample consisted of PBMCs. These receptors came from a donor aged 10-29 years with latent tuberculosis or without tuberculosis infection. CDR3s include the opening cysteine and the closing phenylalanine or tryptophan. Each record gives: J gene, clone size, V gene, D gene, CDR3 protein, CDR3 DNA. The D gene is left open where the match is weak. Rows give clone size only sometimes, using once, few, many, or a class for an expanded clone.

TRBJ2-1	NA	TRBV7-2	TRBD2	CASSPAGGRYNEQFF	TGTGCCAGCAGCCCAGCGGGGGGAAGGTACAATGAGCAGTTCTTC
TRBJ1-2	once	TRBV12-5	NA	CASGLAREHQSPEKDGYTF	TGTGCTAGTGGTTTGGCACGTGAACACCAATCCCCAGAAAAAGATGGCTACACCTTC
TRBJ1-4	NA	TRBV5-4	NA	CASSFDSTTNEKLFF	TGTGCCAGCAGCTTCGACAGCACAACTAATGAAAAACTGTTTTTT
TRBJ2-5	NA	TRBV7-9	NA	CASSLLGAGETQYF	TGTGCCAGCAGCTTATTGGGGGCAGGTGAGACCCAGTACTTC
TRBJ2-1	NA	TRBV6-5	TRBD2	CASSLTSGVQFF	TGTGCCAGCAGTCTGACTAGCGGGGTGCAGTTCTTC
TRBJ2-2	NA	TRBV25-1	TRBD1	CASSNWTGDTGELFF	TGTGCCAGCAGCAATTGGACAGGGGACACCGGGGAGCTGTTTTTT
TRBJ1-5	once	TRBV25-1	TRBD1	CASSAGRGSNQPQHF	TGTGCCAGCAGTGCTGGCAGGGGGTCCAATCAGCCCCAGCATTTT
TRBJ2-1	NA	TRBV28	TRBD1	CASSSTGSLDNEQFF	TGTGCCAGCAGTTCGACAGGGTCGTTGGACAATGAGCAGTTCTTC
TRBJ1-2	once	TRBV29-1	TRBD1	CSVRQGNYGYTF	TGCAGCGTCAGACAGGGTAACTATGGCTACACCTTC
TRBJ2-2	NA	TRBV7-3	TRBD2	CASSFGTSHTGELFF	TGTGCCAGCAGCTTCGGGACTAGCCATACCGGGGAGCTGTTTTTT
TRBJ2-3	NA	TRBV25-1	NA	CASRYTDTQYF	TGTGCCAGCAGGTACACAGATACGCAGTATTTT
TRBJ2-7	NA	TRBV25-1	TRBD1	CASSAPAGTANYEQYF	TGTGCCAGCAGTGCACCCGCCGGGACAGCTAACTACGAGCAGTACTTC
TRBJ2-6	NA	TRBV13	TRBD1	CASSLRAQGASGANVLTF	TGTGCCAGCAGCCTCAGAGCGCAGGGGGCGTCTGGGGCCAACGTCCTGACTTTC
TRBJ2-1	NA	TRBV6-5	TRBD2	CASSPRLAGGYEQFF	TGTGCCAGCAGTCCGCGACTAGCGGGGGGGTATGAGCAGTTCTTC
TRBJ1-5	few	TRBV2	TRBD1	CASRDMTGGRGQPQHF	TGTGCCAGCAGGGACATGACAGGGGGCCGAGGTCAGCCCCAGCATTTT
TRBJ1-5	NA	TRBV2	NA	CASSESRAQHF	TGTGCCAGCAGTGAAAGCCGGGCCCAGCATTTT
TRBJ1-2	NA	TRBV10-3	NA	CAIMPSQDFGYTF	TGTGCCATCATGCCCAGCCAGGACTTTGGCTACACCTTC
TRBJ1-2	NA	TRBV11-2	NA	CASSLEGDISYYGYTF	TGTGCCAGCAGCTTAGAAGGGGATATAAGTTACTATGGCTACACCTTC
TRBJ2-7	NA	TRBV27	TRBD2	CASSLSSGGALHEQYF	TGTGCCAGCAGTTTATCGAGCGGGGGGGCTCTCCACGAGCAGTACTTC
TRBJ2-5	NA	TRBV7-2	NA	CASSSSGAQETQYF	TGTGCCAGCAGCTCCTCAGGGGCCCAAGAGACCCAGTACTTC
TRBJ1-1	NA	TRBV28	NA	CASSPWGQGMNTEAFF	TGTGCCAGCAGTCCCTGGGGGCAGGGGATGAACACTGAAGCTTTCTTT
TRBJ2-3	NA	TRBV5-4	NA	CAGRTAGGRTDTQYF	TGTGCCGGCCGAACCGCCGGGGGTCGCACAGATACGCAGTATTTT
TRBJ1-1	NA	TRBV5-4	NA	CASSLARLLNTEAFF	TGTGCCAGCAGCTTGGCCCGACTTTTGAACACTGAAGCTTTCTTT
TRBJ1-2	few	TRBV9	NA	CASSVGPQGRDYGYTF	TGTGCCAGCAGCGTAGGACCTCAGGGGCGCGACTATGGCTACACCTTC
TRBJ2-7	NA	TRBV6-5	NA	CASSYLGTTYEQYF	TGTGCCAGCAGTTACCTCGGGACAACCTACGAGCAGTACTTC
TRBJ2-7	NA	TRBV4-1	NA	CASSQEPGHGYEQYF	TGCGCCAGCAGCCAAGAACCGGGTCACGGTTACGAGCAGTACTTC
TRBJ1-2	NA	TRBV19	NA	CASSTLQGSYTF	TGTGCCAGTAGTACGTTACAGGGTAGCTACACCTTC
TRBJ1-1	NA	TRBV25-1	TRBD1	CASSEDRGNTEAFF	TGTGCCAGCAGTGAGGACAGGGGGAACACTGAAGCTTTCTTT
TRBJ2-5	NA	TRBV5-5	TRBD2	CASSLAKLAGGRSETQYF	TGTGCCAGCAGCTTGGCGAAACTAGCGGGGGGGCGGAGTGAGACCCAGTACTTC
TRBJ1-3	NA	TRBV2	TRBD1	CASRGDRGSGNTIYF	TGTGCCAGCAGAGGGGACAGGGGGTCTGGAAACACCATATATTTT
TRBJ1-3	NA	TRBV18	NA	CASSRGISGNTIYF	TGTGCCAGCTCACGAGGAATATCTGGAAACACCATATATTTT
TRBJ1-6	NA	TRBV4-3	NA	CASSQVFDGNGSPLHF	TGCGCCAGCAGCCAAGTATTCGACGGGAACGGGTCACCCCTCCACTTT
TRBJ1-1	few	TRBV9	TRBD1	CASSVRSSRGNTEAFF	TGTGCCAGCAGCGTAAGGTCATCCAGGGGGAATACTGAAGCTTTCTTT
TRBJ2-5	NA	TRBV5-1	NA	CASSPQRVWQETQYF	TGCGCCAGCAGCCCCCAGAGGGTTTGGCAAGAGACCCAGTACTTC
TRBJ1-1	once	TRBV28	NA	CASSVTAGADTEAFF	TGTGCCAGCAGTGTTACCGCAGGGGCAGACACTGAAGCTTTCTTT
TRBJ1-4	NA	TRBV27	TRBD1	CASSSRGPSNEKLFF	TGTGCCAGCAGTTCAAGGGGGCCATCTAATGAAAAACTGTTTTTT
TRBJ1-1	NA	TRBV7-9	TRBD1	CASSAGTGEMNTEAFF	TGTGCCAGCAGCGCAGGGACAGGAGAAATGAACACTGAAGCTTTCTTT
TRBJ2-7	NA	TRBV10-2	TRBD2	CASKTSGGSSYEQYF	TGCGCCAGCAAGACTAGCGGGGGGAGCTCCTACGAGCAGTACTTC
TRBJ1-6	NA	TRBV23-1	TRBD1	CASSHFTPGQESSYNSPLHF	TGCGCCAGCAGTCATTTTACCCCGGGACAGGAGAGCTCCTATAATTCACCCCTCCACTTT
TRBJ1-1	NA	TRBV2	NA	CATRADTEAFF	TGTGCCACCAGGGCCGACACTGAAGCTTTCTTT
TRBJ2-7	NA	TRBV14	NA	CASSPDVRSSYEQYF	TGTGCCAGCAGCCCCGATGTGCGGAGCTCCTACGAGCAGTACTTC
TRBJ1-3	NA	TRBV10-3	TRBD1	CAIRSEDRGRNTIYF	TGTGCCATCAGGTCTGAGGACAGGGGGAGAAACACCATATATTTT
TRBJ2-5	NA	TRBV25-1	NA	CASRQTWGQVDQETQYF	TGTGCCAGCAGACAAACCTGGGGGCAGGTAGACCAAGAGACCCAGTACTTC
TRBJ1-2	NA	TRBV28	NA	CASSPGVTGDYGYTF	TGTGCCAGCAGTCCTGGAGTCACCGGAGACTATGGCTACACCTTC
TRBJ1-5	NA	TRBV19	NA	CASSPRTGLRLDQPQHF	TGTGCCAGTAGTCCCCGTACGGGACTGCGCCTCGACCAGCCCCAGCATTTT
TRBJ1-1	NA	TRBV7-2	NA	CASSLARAFF	TGTGCCAGCAGCTTGGCCAGGGCTTTCTTT
TRBJ2-1	NA	TRBV27	NA	CASKGGGSEQFF	TGTGCCAGCAAGGGTGGGGGCAGTGAGCAGTTCTTC
TRBJ2-5	few	TRBV25-1	NA	CASSGVGAQYF	TGTGCCAGCAGTGGGGTCGGGGCCCAGTACTTC
TRBJ1-2	NA	TRBV27	NA	CASRRTVTPYGYTF	TGTGCCAGCAGGAGGACAGTGACACCCTATGGCTACACCTTC
TRBJ2-1	NA	TRBV29-1	NA	CSVERITGGPDNEQFF	TGCAGCGTTGAAAGGATAACAGGAGGGCCTGACAATGAGCAGTTCTTC
TRBJ2-7	NA	TRBV6-5	NA	CASSLLRGPYEQYF	TGTGCCAGCAGTCTACTACGAGGCCCTTACGAGCAGTACTTC
TRBJ1-1	NA	TRBV5-1	NA	CASSSRKTGPTEAFF	TGCGCCAGCAGCTCTCGTAAGACAGGACCCACTGAAGCTTTCTTT
TRBJ1-1	NA	TRBV28	NA	CASSLSTAGTNTEAFF	TGTGCCAGCAGTTTGTCTACCGCGGGGACGAACACTGAAGCTTTCTTT
TRBJ1-3	NA	TRBV4-1	NA	CASSPSARVTGNTIYF	TGCGCCAGCAGCCCATCTGCCAGGGTAACTGGAAACACCATATATTTT
TRBJ2-2	NA	TRBV6-4	NA	CASSEINGELFF	TGTGCCAGCAGTGAAATCAACGGGGAGCTGTTTTTT